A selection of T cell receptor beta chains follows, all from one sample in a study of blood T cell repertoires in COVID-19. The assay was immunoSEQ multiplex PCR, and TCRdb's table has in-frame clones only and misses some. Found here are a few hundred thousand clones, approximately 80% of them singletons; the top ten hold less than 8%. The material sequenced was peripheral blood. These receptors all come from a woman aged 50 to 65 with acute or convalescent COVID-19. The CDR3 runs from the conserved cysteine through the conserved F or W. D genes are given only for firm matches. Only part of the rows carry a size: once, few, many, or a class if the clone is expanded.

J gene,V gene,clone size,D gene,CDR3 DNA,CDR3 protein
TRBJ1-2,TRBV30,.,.,TGTGCCTGGAGTTCATCCGGACAGATATTGGATGGCTACACCTTC,CAWSSSGQILDGYTF
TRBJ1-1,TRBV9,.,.,TGTGCCAGCAGCGTAGATGGCAGGGAGGGCACTGAAGCTTTCTTT,CASSVDGREGTEAFF
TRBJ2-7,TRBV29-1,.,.,TGCAGCGTTGAAGGGGGGGTCGGGACCTCCTACGAGCAGTACTTC,CSVEGGVGTSYEQYF
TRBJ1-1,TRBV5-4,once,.,TGTGCCAGCAGCTTGGAGAGGGACACTGAAGCTTTCTTT,CASSLERDTEAFF
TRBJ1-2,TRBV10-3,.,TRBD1,TGTGCCATCAGTGACAGGGGGCTCGGCTACACCTTC,CAISDRGLGYTF
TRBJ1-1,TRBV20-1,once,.,TGCAGTGCTAGAATAACTGAAGCTTTCTTT,CSARITEAFF
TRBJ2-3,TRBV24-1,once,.,TGTGCCACCAGTGATTTGTTACTAGATACGCAGTATTTT,CATSDLLLDTQYF
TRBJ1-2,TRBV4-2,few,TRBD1,TGTGCCAGCAGCCAAGATGAGACAGGGCTCAACTATGGCTACACCTTC,CASSQDETGLNYGYTF
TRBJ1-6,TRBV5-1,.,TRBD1,TGCGCCAGCAGCTTAGAGGGACAGCCGTATAATTCACCCCTCCACTTT,CASSLEGQPYNSPLHF
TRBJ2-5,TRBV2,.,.,TGTGCCAGCAGTGAACTCGACGGGGAGACCCAGTACTTC,CASSELDGETQYF
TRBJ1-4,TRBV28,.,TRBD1,TGTGCCAGCAGTACAGCCGGGACAGGGGGTGAAAAACTGTTTTTT,CASSTAGTGGEKLFF
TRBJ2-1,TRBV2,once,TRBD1,TGTGCCAGAGGGACAGGGGGTAGGAATGAGCAGTTCTTC,CARGTGGRNEQFF
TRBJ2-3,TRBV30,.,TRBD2,TGTGCCTGGAGTCCCGGACTAGCGGGGGGGATCACAGATACGCAGTATTTT,CAWSPGLAGGITDTQYF
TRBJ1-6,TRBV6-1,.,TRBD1,TGTGCCAGCAGTGTCCCGGGACAGGGGTATAATTCACCCCTCCACTTT,CASSVPGQGYNSPLHF
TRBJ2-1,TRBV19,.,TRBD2,TGTGCCAGTACCCGCAGCTTTATAGCGGGGGGCTACAATGAGCAGTTCTTC,CASTRSFIAGGYNEQFF
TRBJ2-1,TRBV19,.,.,TGTGCCAGTAGCAGCAGCGGGCTCAATGAGCAGTTCTTC,CASSSSGLNEQFF
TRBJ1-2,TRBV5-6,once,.,TGTGCCAGCATGGTCTCTTGGGGGGACTATGGCTACACCTTC,CASMVSWGDYGYTF
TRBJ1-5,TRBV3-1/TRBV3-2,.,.,TGTGCCAGCAGCTTAACCCGGAGTAGCAATCAGCCCCAGCATTTT,CASSLTRSSNQPQHF
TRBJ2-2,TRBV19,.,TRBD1,TGTGCCAGTACCCCGACAGGGGGAACCGGGGAGCTGTTTTTT,CASTPTGGTGELFF
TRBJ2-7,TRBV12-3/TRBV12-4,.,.,TGTGCCAGCAGTTTGAGTGGCTACGAGCAGTACTTC,CASSLSGYEQYF
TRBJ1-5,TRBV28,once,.,TGTGCCAGCAGCATTGGGGGCTTCAATCAGCCCCAGCATTTT,CASSIGGFNQPQHF
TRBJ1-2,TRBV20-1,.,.,TGCAGTGCTAGCAGATTCTATGGCTACACCTTC,CSASRFYGYTF
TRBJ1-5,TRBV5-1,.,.,TGCGCCAGCAGCTTGGATCCGGGGTCCCCTCATCAGCCCCAGCATTTT,CASSLDPGSPHQPQHF
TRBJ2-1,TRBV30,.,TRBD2,TGTGCCTGGAGTCGTGGACTAGCGGGGAGTTACAATGAGCAGTTCTTC,CAWSRGLAGSYNEQFF
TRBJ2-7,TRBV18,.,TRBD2,TGTGCCAGCTCAAGAACTAGCGGGAGTAAATCCTACGAGCAGTACTTC,CASSRTSGSKSYEQYF
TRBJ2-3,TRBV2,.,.,TGTGCCAGCAGGGTAGCAGATACGCAGTATTTT,CASRVADTQYF
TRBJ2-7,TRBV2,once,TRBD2,TGTGCCAGCCTCGGGGCTAGCGGGAGCGAGCAGTACTTC,CASLGASGSEQYF
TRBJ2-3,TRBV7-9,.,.,TGTGCCAGCAGCTTAGGTGCGGCGGGGCTCACAGATACGCAGTATTTT,CASSLGAAGLTDTQYF
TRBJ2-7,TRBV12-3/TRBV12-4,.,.,TGTGCCAGCAGTTTAGAGAACAGGGCCGAGCAGTACTTC,CASSLENRAEQYF
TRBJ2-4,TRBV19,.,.,TGTGCCAGTAGTGTACCCAGGGGCATTCAGTACTTC,CASSVPRGIQYF
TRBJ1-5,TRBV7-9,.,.,TGTGCCAGCAGCTTTAGAAGCGGACAGCCCCAGCATTTT,CASSFRSGQPQHF
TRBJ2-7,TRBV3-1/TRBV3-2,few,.,TGTGCCAGCAGCTCTCGGGTCACCTACGAGCAGTACTTC,CASSSRVTYEQYF
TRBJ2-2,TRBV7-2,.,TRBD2,TGTGCCAGCAGCACGGGACTAGCGGCAACCGGGGAGCTGTTTTTT,CASSTGLAATGELFF
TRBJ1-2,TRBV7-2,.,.,TGTGCCAGCAGCCCTTCGCAGGGGAACTATGGCTACACCTTC,CASSPSQGNYGYTF
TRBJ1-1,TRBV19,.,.,TGTGCCAGTAGTCTGACCCAGACGGGCACTGAAGCTTTCTTT,CASSLTQTGTEAFF
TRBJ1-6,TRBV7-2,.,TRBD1,TGTGCCAGCAGCTTAGCGGGACAGGGAACGCCTTCACCCCTCCACTTT,CASSLAGQGTPSPLHF
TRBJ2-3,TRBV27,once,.,TGTGCCAGCAGTCCCCTGGGACTTCGCACAGATACGCAGTATTTT,CASSPLGLRTDTQYF
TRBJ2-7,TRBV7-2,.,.,TGTGCCAGCAGCTTAGACGGGAAGAGCTCCTACGAGCAGTACTTC,CASSLDGKSSYEQYF
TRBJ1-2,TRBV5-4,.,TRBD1,TGTGCCAGCAGCTTGCCCCAAGGACAGGGGGGTGGCTACACCTTC,CASSLPQGQGGGYTF
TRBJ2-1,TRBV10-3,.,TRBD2,TGTGCCATCAGTGAGGGGACTAGCGGGACTAATGAGCAGTTCTTC,CAISEGTSGTNEQFF
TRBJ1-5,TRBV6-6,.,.,TGTGCCAGCAGTTACTCGTCAGGGGTAGGCCAGCCCCAGCATTTT,CASSYSSGVGQPQHF
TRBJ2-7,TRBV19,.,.,TGTGCCAGTAGTATTGGACTTGAGCAGTACTTC,CASSIGLEQYF
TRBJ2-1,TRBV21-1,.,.,TGTGCCAGCAGCAAACTCGAACTAGCGGGAATTGGCAATGAGCAGTTCTTC,CASSKLELAGIGNEQFF
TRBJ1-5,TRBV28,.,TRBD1,TGTGCCAGCAGTTGGGACAGGGGAGAAGGTCAGCCCCAGCATTTT,CASSWDRGEGQPQHF
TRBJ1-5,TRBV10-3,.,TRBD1,TGTGCCATCAGTGAGTCTGCACAGGGGGCGTCTCAGCCCCAGCATTTT,CAISESAQGASQPQHF
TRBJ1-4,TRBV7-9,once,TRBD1,TGTGCCAGCAGCCCGGACAGGGGTGGTGAAAAACTGTTTTTT,CASSPDRGGEKLFF
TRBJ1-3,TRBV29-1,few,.,TGCAGCGTTGGGTACGGCTCTGGAAACACCATATATTTT,CSVGYGSGNTIYF
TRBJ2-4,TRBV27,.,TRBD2,TGTGCCAGCAGTCGACTAGCGGGGAAAAACATTCAGTACTTC,CASSRLAGKNIQYF
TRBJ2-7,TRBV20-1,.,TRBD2,TGCAGTGCTAGTCCGGGGGGCTCCTACGAGCAGTACTTC,CSASPGGSYEQYF
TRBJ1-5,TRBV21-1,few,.,TGTGCCAGCAGTTATCTCCGCGGGACGGATAGCAATCAGCCCCAGCATTTT,CASSYLRGTDSNQPQHF
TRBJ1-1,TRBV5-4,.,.,TGTGCCAGCAGCTTGCCAATGGGTGGGACAGAAGCTTTCTTT,CASSLPMGGTEAFF
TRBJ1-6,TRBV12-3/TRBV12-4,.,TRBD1,TGTGCCAGCAGCAGGGGGCGCGACTATCCCCTCCACTTT,CASSRGRDYPLHF
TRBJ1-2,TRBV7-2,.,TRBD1,TGTGCCAGCAGCAGAACAGGGGGCGCGGATAATGGCTACACCTTC,CASSRTGGADNGYTF